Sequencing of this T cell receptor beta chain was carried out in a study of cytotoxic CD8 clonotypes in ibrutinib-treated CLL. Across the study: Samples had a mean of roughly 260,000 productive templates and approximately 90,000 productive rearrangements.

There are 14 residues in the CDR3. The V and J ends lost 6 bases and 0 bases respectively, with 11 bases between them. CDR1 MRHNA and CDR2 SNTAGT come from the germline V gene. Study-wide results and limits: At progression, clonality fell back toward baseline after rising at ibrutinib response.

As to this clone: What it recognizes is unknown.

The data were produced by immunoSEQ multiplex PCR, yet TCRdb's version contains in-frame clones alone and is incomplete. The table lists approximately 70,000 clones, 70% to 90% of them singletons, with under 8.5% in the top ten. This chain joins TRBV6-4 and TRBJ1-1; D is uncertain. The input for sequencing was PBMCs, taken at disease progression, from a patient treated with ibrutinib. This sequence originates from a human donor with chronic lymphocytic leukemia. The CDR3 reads CASRLTVLNTEAFF. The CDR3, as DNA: TGTGCCAGCAGGCTTACAGTTCTGAACACTGAAGCTTTCTTT.